Listed below are T cell receptor beta chains from one sample, sequenced in a study of cytomegalovirus exposure and HLA in healthy donors. TCRdb's table, derived via immunoSEQ multiplex PCR, lists solely in-frame clones and lacks some. The sample shows about 140,000 clones, roughly 87% of them seen only once. The sequenced sample was PBMCs. The source is a woman aged 35 to 49 in good health and CMV-seronegative. The CDR3 runs from the conserved cysteine through the conserved F or W. D genes are given only for firm matches. Clone size, where shown, is once, few, many, or a class for clones that have expanded.

TGTGCCAGCAGTTACCCGGAGCCCCAGCATTTT	CASSYPEPQHF	TRBV6-1	NA	TRBJ1-5	once
TGTGCCAGTAGTATTGGGACAGCAACCGGGGAGCTGTTTTTT	CASSIGTATGELFF	TRBV19	TRBD1	TRBJ2-2	NA
TGCGCCAGCAGCCCCTCCGGGGGGAAGCCTGAAGCTTTCTTT	CASSPSGGKPEAFF	TRBV4-3	NA	TRBJ1-1	NA
TGTGCCAGCAGATCGCGACTTGTGAGCGGCTACACCTTC	CASRSRLVSGYTF	TRBV5-6	NA	TRBJ1-2	NA
TGTGCCAGCAGCCCTGGGACAAGAGTGCGTGGCTACACCTTC	CASSPGTRVRGYTF	TRBV7-2	NA	TRBJ1-2	NA
TGTGCCAGCAGCTTATCAGACCCATTCGACAGACCCTACGAGCAGTACTTC	CASSLSDPFDRPYEQYF	TRBV7-9	NA	TRBJ2-7	NA
TGTGCCAGCAAGATGAATAGCGGGAGTTTAGAGCAGTACTTC	CASKMNSGSLEQYF	TRBV7-6	TRBD2	TRBJ2-7	few
TGTGCCAGCAGCTTAGGCGAGGGAAGAGAGCAGTACTTC	CASSLGEGREQYF	TRBV7-9	NA	TRBJ2-7	NA
TGTGCCAGCAGTTCACTAATTACCTGGAAGACTGAAGCTTTCTTT	CASSSLITWKTEAFF	TRBV28	NA	TRBJ1-1	few
TGTGCCAGCAGCTTCTGGGACAGGGTGACCGAGCAGTACTTC	CASSFWDRVTEQYF	TRBV7-8	TRBD1	TRBJ2-7	NA
TGCGCCAGCAGCGGGATAGCGGGGGGATCCTACGAGCAGTACTTC	CASSGIAGGSYEQYF	TRBV5-1	TRBD2	TRBJ2-7	NA
TGTGCCAGCAGCTTAGGGACAGGGGCCCACGAGCAGTACTTC	CASSLGTGAHEQYF	TRBV7-6	TRBD1	TRBJ2-7	NA
TGTGCCAGCAGCTTAATAGGGGGCTCCTACGAGCAGTACTTC	CASSLIGGSYEQYF	TRBV7-2	NA	TRBJ2-7	NA
TGTGCTAGCAGCTTAGAAGGGGGGGATGAGCAGTTCTTC	CASSLEGGDEQFF	TRBV7-7	NA	TRBJ2-1	NA
TGTGCCAGCAGTCCGAACACAGGGGCCGGGAACACTGAAGCTTTCTTT	CASSPNTGAGNTEAFF	TRBV11-3	TRBD1	TRBJ1-1	once
TGTGCCAGCAGTTACATGGGCAGCTCCACAGATACGCAGTATTTT	CASSYMGSSTDTQYF	TRBV6-6	NA	TRBJ2-3	NA
TGTGCCAGCAGCCCTCTCGGGGGGGCGGGCGAGCAGTACTTC	CASSPLGGAGEQYF	TRBV2	TRBD2	TRBJ2-7	NA
TGTGCCAGCAGCTCCAGGGCGGGAGGGGAGACCCAGTACTTC	CASSSRAGGETQYF	TRBV5-4	TRBD2	TRBJ2-5	NA
TGTGCCCGCCAGGGGGCTAGCGGGGGCACAGATACGCAGTATTTT	CARQGASGGTDTQYF	TRBV2	NA	TRBJ2-3	NA
TGCGCCAGCAGCTTTAGCCCAGCGGTGAGCACAGATACGCAGTATTTT	CASSFSPAVSTDTQYF	TRBV5-1	NA	TRBJ2-3	NA
TGTGCCAGCAGCTTATCTAGCGCGAGCACAGATACGCAGTATTTT	CASSLSSASTDTQYF	TRBV7-8	NA	TRBJ2-3	NA
TGTGCCAGCAGCTTGGGCGGACAGTCCTACGAGCAGTACTTC	CASSLGGQSYEQYF	TRBV11-3	NA	TRBJ2-7	NA
TGTGCCAGCAGCTTCTCCCTCGGGACAGGGGGAGAGGTGCAGTTCTTC	CASSFSLGTGGEVQFF	TRBV11-3	TRBD1	TRBJ2-1	NA
TGCGCCAGCAGCCAGGAACCGGGACAGGGTGGGTACGAGCAGTACTTC	CASSQEPGQGGYEQYF	TRBV4-3	TRBD1	TRBJ2-7	few
TGTGCCAGCATCCGCCCCCCGGGGGTAGCGAACACCGGGGAGCTGTTTTTT	CASIRPPGVANTGELFF	TRBV11-2	NA	TRBJ2-2	NA
TGCGCCAGCAGCCCTGCCCCTAGCGGGATATACAATGAGCAGTTCTTC	CASSPAPSGIYNEQFF	TRBV5-1	TRBD2	TRBJ2-1	NA
TGTGCCAGCAGCCCGGGACTGCTTTATGGCTACACCTTC	CASSPGLLYGYTF	TRBV6-1	NA	TRBJ1-2	NA
TGTGCCAGCAGCTCGACCGGGACTAGCGGTTTAGATACGCAGTATTTT	CASSSTGTSGLDTQYF	TRBV7-2	TRBD2	TRBJ2-3	NA
TGTGCCTGGAGTGTACGTTTTACAGGGAAGACCCAGTACTTC	CAWSVRFTGKTQYF	TRBV30	NA	TRBJ2-5	NA
TGTGCCAGCTCAGGTGACAGGGTCGAGCAGTACTTC	CASSGDRVEQYF	TRBV18	TRBD1	TRBJ2-7	NA
TGTGCCAGCAGTTTCGGAAAAGAGACAGTCACGCTAGCCAAAAACATTCAGTACTTC	CASSFGKETVTLAKNIQYF	TRBV11-3	NA	TRBJ2-4	few
TGTGCCAGCAGCCCCCTGGGGGGAATAGGCACTGAAGCTTTCTTT	CASSPLGGIGTEAFF	TRBV9	NA	TRBJ1-1	few
TGTGCCAGCACGACAGGGGTCAATCAGCCCCAGCATTTT	CASTTGVNQPQHF	TRBV6-1	TRBD1	TRBJ1-5	NA
TGTGCCGTCGGACAAATGAACACTGAAGCTTTCTTT	CAVGQMNTEAFF	TRBV11-3	NA	TRBJ1-1	NA
TGCAGCGTTGGGGGAGGGGCAGGGACTGAAGCTTTCTTT	CSVGGGAGTEAFF	TRBV29-1	NA	TRBJ1-1	NA
TGCAGCGGGACACAATGGCCCAGCACAGATACGCAGTATTTT	CSGTQWPSTDTQYF	TRBV29-1	NA	TRBJ2-3	NA
TGCGCCAGCCGGAACACCGGGGAGCTGTTTTTT	CASRNTGELFF	TRBV4-1	NA	TRBJ2-2	few
TGTTCCAGCAGCACGCGTCCGACTCAAGAGGCCGGGGAGCTGTTTTTT	CSSSTRPTQEAGELFF	TRBV7-9	NA	TRBJ2-2	NA
TGTGCCAGCAGTTTGGGGGGGGTCAACGAGCAGTACTTC	CASSLGGVNEQYF	TRBV27	TRBD2	TRBJ2-7	NA
TGTGCCAGCAGCATATGGGGCAGGGGGGATCAAGAGACCCAGTACTTC	CASSIWGRGDQETQYF	TRBV28	NA	TRBJ2-5	NA
TGTGCCAGCAGCCCCCCCGGAGGGACCTACAATGAGCAGTTCTTC	CASSPPGGTYNEQFF	TRBV7-2	NA	TRBJ2-1	NA
TGTGCCAGCAGCTTCAGGGCCTTTGGAAACACCATATATTTT	CASSFRAFGNTIYF	TRBV7-9	NA	TRBJ1-3	few
TGTGCCAGCAGCGACGGGGGGTACGAGCAGTACTTC	CASSDGGYEQYF	TRBV11-2	TRBD2	TRBJ2-7	NA
TGTGCCAGCAGTTTATCCCTGGGGGGGAGTGGCTACACCTTC	CASSLSLGGSGYTF	TRBV28	NA	TRBJ1-2	NA
TGTGCCAGCAGCGTGGGACTAGGAACCCTCAATGAGCAGTTCTTC	CASSVGLGTLNEQFF	TRBV9	TRBD2	TRBJ2-1	NA
TGTGCCAGCAGTCCAACTAGAACGGGGGGTGAGCAGTTCTTC	CASSPTRTGGEQFF	TRBV7-6	TRBD2	TRBJ2-1	NA